One TCR beta chain is described in this entry. No antigen is known for it. Base qualities are not provided; no much larger clone lies one nucleotide away. V and J are trimmed by 1 base and 0 bases, and the gene matches miss 6 bases of the junction. Via the germline V gene, CDR1 is SGHAT and CDR2 FQNNGV. From cysteine to phenylalanine, the CDR3 is 16 amino acids long. Of the read, only the CDR3 DNA is kept; its 48 bases are in frame from base 1. This sample is drawn from a study of cytomegalovirus exposure and HLA in healthy donors (dated by TCRdb to the late 2010s). Background for the entire study: According to an earlier analysis of 450 to 650 of the donors, 150 million to 200 million T cells yielded 117 million unique TCR beta sequences and approximately 300 Gb of sequence data. Of the roughly 400 genotyped donors, approximately 83% fell in the genetic ancestry cluster associated with self-reported Caucasian donors. To predict cytomegalovirus infection status, the study brought together high-throughput TCR immunosequencing, statistical association of individual TCRs with disease status, and machine learning. A handful of DR-DQ haplotypes were handled as single units for association and clustering because linkage in the cohort was strong. Along with the roughly 700-subject first cohort, a separate validation cohort of over a hundred different subjects was used. An early release that covered 500 to 800 HLA-typed donors contained approximately 300 gigabases of sequencing data and 85 million to 100 million unique TCR sequences. To decide whether each TCR beta V gene segment behaved as functional or pseudogenic, an earlier analysis of some 580 of the donors relied on high-throughput TCR beta sequencing. All discovery cohort repertoires had been generated using a single sequencing platform. Alongside the repertoire data, information on donor age, sex, ethnicity and CMV serostatus was compiled. The aim of the study was to test whether cataloging public T cell receptors could identify signatures of past pathogen exposure. Rather than using new phenotypic data, the later analysis identified candidate immune exposures from TCR beta sequences and from how often those sequences occurred across donors. To study patterns of TCR occurrence, a later analysis re-analyzed previously published TCR beta repertoires from around 700 donors and added high-resolution HLA genotyping. In a later genetic analysis, genome-wide SNP genotypes for about three fifths of the roughly 670 donors were used, and that subset was treated as a discovery cohort. Among about 390 genotyped donors of the cohort, an average of about 240,000 unique TCR beta nucleotide sequences were sequenced per donor, roughly 20% of them non-productive. HLA typing included class I and class II loci at four-digit resolution. Typing coverage differed by locus: A, B, C, DRB1 and DQB1 were typed in about 620-630 donors, DQA1 in 500 to 550, DPA1 in around 600, and DPB1 in roughly 470. The study profiled the T cell repertoires of fewer than 850 subjects by immunosequencing and related them to cytomegalovirus serostatus. What the authors observed across the whole study: In a later analysis, most CMV-associated TCR beta chains were found to appear HLA-restricted, with HLA associations seemingly driven largely by CMV exposure. The earlier analysis of about 600 of the donors excluded approximately 17 rarely observed V segments, including chromosome 9 orphons, because counts were too low. In a later analysis, HLA-associated TCR beta chains were found to be more clonally expanded and to have lower generation probabilities than equally common non-associated chains. An association between a missense DCLRE1C variant and V-gene and J-gene trimming of TCR beta chains was found in a later genetic analysis and replicated in an independent cohort. The only immune exposure information available for the cohort was CMV serostatus. In a later analysis, several top co-occurrence clusters were reported to appear linked to parvovirus B19, influenza, CMV and Epstein-Barr virus. A later genetic analysis reported fewer N-insertions in productive TCRs among donors in an Asian-associated ancestry cluster than the approximately 700-donor mean. A few of the identified cytomegalovirus-associated TCR beta chains were confirmed in vitro to be specific for cytomegalovirus antigens. While some public TCRs were present in many individuals, most TCR sequences turned up only very rarely across donors. The 87-base-pair reads could not distinguish some IMGT-functional V segments, including TRBV6-2 and TRBV6-3, so those segments were excluded. The presence/absence analyses assumed that sequencing depth was roughly uniform across donors, and that assumption may not be true. In both the original and validation cohorts, the classifier was reported to diagnose cytomegalovirus status with high specificity and sensitivity. In this cohort, only TCR beta chains were sequenced, and detectable features were limited by the absence of alpha or paired-chain data. A later analysis found that TCR association rates varied across HLA loci, with DRB1 alleles showing the most associated TCRs and HLA-C alleles the fewest. A cluster of highly shared sequence variants was judged likely to be a technical artifact of the sequencing pipeline. When HLA alleles, especially DR and DQ, strongly co-occurred, TCR associations were difficult to assign to individual alleles. At a false discovery rate of 0.05, a later analysis linked fewer than 20,000 TCR beta sequences to specific HLA alleles. Correlated functional status among segregating V segments might be attributable to linkage disequilibrium, but an unknown experimental factor could not be ruled out. HLA typing was unavailable for some donors at each locus, so association tests used only the typed subset. The study listed 164 TCR beta chains as associated with cytomegalovirus. A further reported finding was that TCR beta sequences accurately predicted the HLA-A and HLA-B alleles for most subjects in the first cohort. Broadly in line with IMGT annotations, most TCR beta V segments showed up in productive rearrangements about 90% or about 30% of the time in an earlier analysis of about 500 of the donors. The authors suggested that the approach could potentially be extended to other disease states and immunological phenotypes.

In total, roughly 670 healthy bone marrow donors made up the cohort. All cohort members were sampled while nominally healthy, although unrecorded immune exposures were likely present. The donor was CMV seropositive and belonged to the group of a few hundred seropositive cohort members. Every donor gave a peripheral blood sample, and the peripheral blood mononuclear cells from that sample were used for TCR beta sequencing. The Qiagen DNeasy Blood Extraction Kit was used to extract genomic DNA from the blood cell samples. Library preparation was by the immunoSEQ multiplex PCR assay. A mixture of 60 forward primers for TCR Vbeta segments and 13 reverse primers for TCR Jbeta segments was used in the multiplex PCR. The CDR3 region of rearranged TCR beta genes was amplified from genomic DNA with a multiplex PCR assay. The amplified TCR beta libraries were sequenced on the Illumina HiSeq System as 87-base-pair reads. The authors' analysis ran thus. In a later analysis, tens of millions of unique TCR beta chains were counted across the roughly 670 repertoires, and around 10 million of these chains were shared by at least two donors. Raw reads were error-corrected and collapsed into unique sequences with a nearest-neighbor algorithm that merged closely related sequences to remove PCR and sequencing errors. Alignment of CDR3 sequences to IMGT reference sequences was used to assign V, D and J gene segments. For a sequence to be retained, a match of at least six nucleotides to both a V gene segment and a J gene segment was required. A rearrangement was called productive if the CDR3 had no stop codons and remained in frame with V and J, and every other rearrangement was called non-productive. Following IMGT convention, CDR3 was defined as the stretch from the second conserved V-encoded cysteine to the conserved J-encoded phenylalanine. The earlier analysis of 500 to 750 of the donors excluded any sequence lacking an unambiguous match to a single V gene segment. In an earlier analysis of some 590 of the donors, V segments were called functional above 56.7% productive rearrangements and were called segregating when the between-donor standard deviation exceeded 5%. A statistical classification framework was built to diagnose cytomegalovirus status from the catalog of TCR beta chain sequences. In a later analysis, TCR nucleotide sequences were compared against IMGT/GENE-DB human TR gene sequences so that V and J genes could be assigned. The TCRdist pipeline was used in a later analysis to assign CDR3 sequences and most-parsimonious VDJ recombination scenarios. A later analysis defined each TCR beta chain by its CDR3 amino acid sequence plus V-gene family, and excluded reads lacking a unique V-gene family. A later analysis removed several hundred highly shared, low-generation-probability nucleotide sequences to deal with suspected cross-contamination and a sequencing artifact. A later analysis calculated a clonal expansion index for each public chain from normalized within-repertoire ranks of inferred template counts. In a later analysis, generation probabilities were computed with a VDJ recombination model fitted to out-of-frame rearrangements, and the resulting probabilities were checked against IGoR. Hypergeometric tests were used in a later analysis to score TCR-TCR, TCR-HLA and TCR-CMV co-occurrence, with a repertoire-size bias correction applied to the TCR pairs. A later analysis estimated false discovery rates by permuting HLA or CMV assignments 20 times. In a later analysis, co-occurring TCRs were grouped using DBSCAN, and TCRdist sequence similarity was added for clustering within HLA-allele-positive subsets. For co-occurrence clustering, repertoires with fewer than 30,000 or more than 120,000 public chains were excluded, along with five repertoires with anomalous nucleotide sharing. This is the immuneACCESS table as TCRdb keeps it, with only in-frame sequences that have V and J called. A part of the clones is gone; compared with another copy, unresolved V genes explain less than half, and the rest is unexplained. That table is the source of V, J and clone size, and D and trimming were worked out from the DNA. The sample table shows about 98,000 clones, and approximately 82% are seen once. More than 3% of the sample is in the top ten clones.

Sequencing input: PBMCs. The receptor comes from a female donor in good health and CMV-seropositive. The chain links TRBV11-2 with TRBJ2-7, and TRBD1 aligns with 7 junction nucleotides. The CDR3 region: CASSLGSGGLSYEQYF. The nucleotides read TGTGCCAGCAGCTTAGGTTCAGGGGGTCTCTCCTACGAGCAGTACTTC.